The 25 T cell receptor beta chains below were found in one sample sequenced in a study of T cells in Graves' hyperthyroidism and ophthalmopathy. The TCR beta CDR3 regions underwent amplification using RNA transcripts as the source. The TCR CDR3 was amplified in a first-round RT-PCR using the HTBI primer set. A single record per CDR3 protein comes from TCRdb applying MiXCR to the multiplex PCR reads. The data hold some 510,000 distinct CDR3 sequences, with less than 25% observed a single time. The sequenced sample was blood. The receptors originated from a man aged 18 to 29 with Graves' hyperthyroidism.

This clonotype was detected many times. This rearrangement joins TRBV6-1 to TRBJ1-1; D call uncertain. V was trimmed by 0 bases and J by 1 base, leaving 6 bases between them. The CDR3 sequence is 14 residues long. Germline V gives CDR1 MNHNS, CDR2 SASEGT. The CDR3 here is CASSEAYRNTEAFF. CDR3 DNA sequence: TGTGCCAGCAGTGAAGCCTACAGGAACACTGAAGCTTTCTTT.

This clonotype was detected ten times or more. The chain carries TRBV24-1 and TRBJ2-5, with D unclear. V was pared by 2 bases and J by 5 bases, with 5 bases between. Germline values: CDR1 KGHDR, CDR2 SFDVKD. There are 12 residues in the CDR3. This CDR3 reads CATSDSRETQYF. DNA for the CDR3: TGTGCCACCAGTGATTCCAGGGAGACCCAGTACTTC.

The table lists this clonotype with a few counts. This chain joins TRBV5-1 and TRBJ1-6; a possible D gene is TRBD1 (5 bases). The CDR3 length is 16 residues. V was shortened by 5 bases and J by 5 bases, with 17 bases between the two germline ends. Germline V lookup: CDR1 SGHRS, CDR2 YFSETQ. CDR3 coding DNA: TGCGCCAGCAGACCCGGGGGGGGGGTTAATAATTCACCCCTCCACTTT. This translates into CASRPGGGVNNSPLHF.

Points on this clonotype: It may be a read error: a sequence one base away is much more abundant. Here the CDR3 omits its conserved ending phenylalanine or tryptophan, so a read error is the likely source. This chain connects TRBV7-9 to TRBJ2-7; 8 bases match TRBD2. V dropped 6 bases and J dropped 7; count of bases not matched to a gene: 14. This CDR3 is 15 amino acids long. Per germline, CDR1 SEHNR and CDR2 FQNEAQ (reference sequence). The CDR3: CASRPGQRGSLEQYY. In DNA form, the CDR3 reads TGTGCCAGCAGACCGGGGCAGCGGGGGTCCCTGGAGCAGTACTAC.

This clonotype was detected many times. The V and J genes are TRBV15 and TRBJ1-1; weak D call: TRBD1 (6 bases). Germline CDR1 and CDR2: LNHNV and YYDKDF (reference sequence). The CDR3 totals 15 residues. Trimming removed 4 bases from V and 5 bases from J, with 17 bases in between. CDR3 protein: CATSKGGGLRTEAFF. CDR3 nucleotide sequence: TGTGCCACCAGCAAGGGAGGGGGGCTACGGACTGAAGCTTTCTTT.

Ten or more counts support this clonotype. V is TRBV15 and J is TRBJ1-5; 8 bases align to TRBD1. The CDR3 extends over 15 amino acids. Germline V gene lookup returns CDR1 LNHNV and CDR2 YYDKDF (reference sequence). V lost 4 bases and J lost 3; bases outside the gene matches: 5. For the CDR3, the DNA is TGTGCCACCAGCAATGAACAGGGGGACAATCAGCCCCAGCATTTT. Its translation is CATSNEQGDNQPQHF.

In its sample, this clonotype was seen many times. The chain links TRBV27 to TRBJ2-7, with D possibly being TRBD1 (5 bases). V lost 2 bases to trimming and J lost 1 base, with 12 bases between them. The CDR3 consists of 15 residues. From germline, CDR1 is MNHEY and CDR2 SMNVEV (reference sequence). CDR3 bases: TGTGCCAGCAGTTTAAGGGGTCCACGGTCCTACGAGCAGTACTTC. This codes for CASSLRGPRSYEQYF.

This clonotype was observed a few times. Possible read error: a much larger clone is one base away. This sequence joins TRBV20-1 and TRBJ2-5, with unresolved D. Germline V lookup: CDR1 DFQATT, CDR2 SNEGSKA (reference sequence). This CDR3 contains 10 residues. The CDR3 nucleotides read TGCAGCTCGTACGCAGAGACCCGGTACTTC. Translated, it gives CSSYAETRYF.

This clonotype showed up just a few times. The chain's CDR3 is CASSLWGGLGNQPQHF. CDR3 bases: TGTGCCAGCAGTTTATGGGGGGGCCTGGGCAATCAGCCCCAGCATTTT. V is TRBV27 and J is TRBJ1-5; a weak D match, TRBD1 (6 bases). The CDR3 covers 16 residues. The ends were cut back, 1 base at V and 2 bases at J, with 12 bases in the middle. Germline-derived CDR1 and CDR2 are MNHEY and SMNVEV (reference sequence).

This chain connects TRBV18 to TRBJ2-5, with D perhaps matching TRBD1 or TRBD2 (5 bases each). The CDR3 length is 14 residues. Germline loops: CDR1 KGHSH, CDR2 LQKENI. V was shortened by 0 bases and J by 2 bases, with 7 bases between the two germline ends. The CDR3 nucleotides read TGTGCCAGCTCACCACCAGAGGGGCAAGAGACCCAGTACTTC. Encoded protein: CASSPPEGQETQYF.

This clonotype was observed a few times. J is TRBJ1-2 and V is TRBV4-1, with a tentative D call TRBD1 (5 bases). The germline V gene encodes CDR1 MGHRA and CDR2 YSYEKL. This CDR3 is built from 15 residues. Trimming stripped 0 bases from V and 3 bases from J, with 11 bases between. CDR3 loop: CASSQESDSDYGYTF. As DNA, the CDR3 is TGCGCCAGCAGCCAAGAGAGCGACAGCGACTATGGCTACACCTTC.

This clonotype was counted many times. The CDR3 loop reads CASSSRASGETQYF. Here the CDR3 DNA reads TGTGCCAGCAGCTCCCGAGCTAGCGGAGAGACCCAGTACTTC. The chain employs TRBV13 and TRBJ2-5; TRBD2 agrees at 7 bases. V trimming: 4 bases; J trimming: 4 bases; junction bases outside the gene matches: 6. Germline V gene sequence: CDR1 PRHDT, CDR2 FYEKMQ (reference sequence). The CDR3 length is 14 residues.

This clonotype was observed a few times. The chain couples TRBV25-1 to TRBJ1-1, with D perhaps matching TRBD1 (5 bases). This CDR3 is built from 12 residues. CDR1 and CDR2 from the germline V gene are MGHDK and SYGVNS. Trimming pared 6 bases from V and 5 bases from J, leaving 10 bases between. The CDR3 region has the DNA TGTGCCAGCAGAAAAGGGGCAACTGAAGCTTTCTTT. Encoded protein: CASRKGATEAFF.

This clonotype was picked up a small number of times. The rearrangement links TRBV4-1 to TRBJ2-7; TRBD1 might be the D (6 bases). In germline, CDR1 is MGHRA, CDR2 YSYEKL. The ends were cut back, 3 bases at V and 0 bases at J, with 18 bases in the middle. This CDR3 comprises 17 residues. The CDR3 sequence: CASSQQLAGVSSYEQYF. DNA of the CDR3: TGCGCCAGCAGCCAGCAACTGGCAGGGGTGAGCTCCTACGAGCAGTACTTC.

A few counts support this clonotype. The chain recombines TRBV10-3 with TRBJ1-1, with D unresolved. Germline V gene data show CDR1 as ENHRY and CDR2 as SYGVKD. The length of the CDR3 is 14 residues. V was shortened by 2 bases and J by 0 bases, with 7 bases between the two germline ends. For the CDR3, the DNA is TGTGCCATCAGTGAGGAACCATTGAACACTGAAGCTTTCTTT. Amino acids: CAISEEPLNTEAFF.

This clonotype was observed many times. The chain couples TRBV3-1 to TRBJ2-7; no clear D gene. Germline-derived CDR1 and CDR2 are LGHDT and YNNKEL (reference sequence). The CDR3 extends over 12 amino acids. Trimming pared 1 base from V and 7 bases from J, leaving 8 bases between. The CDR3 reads CASSQGMGEQYF. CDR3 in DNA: TGTGCCAGCAGCCAAGGCATGGGTGAGCAGTACTTC.

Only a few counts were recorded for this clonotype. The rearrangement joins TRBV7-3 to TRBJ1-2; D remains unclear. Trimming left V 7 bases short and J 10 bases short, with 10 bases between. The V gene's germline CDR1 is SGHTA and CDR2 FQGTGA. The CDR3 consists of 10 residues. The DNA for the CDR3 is TGTGCCAGCACCCCTGTCAACTACACCTTC. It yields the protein CASTPVNYTF.

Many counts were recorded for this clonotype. The CDR3 nucleotides are TGTGCCAGCAGTTCAAGACAGGCCGCGGGCGGCTACACCTTC. This codes for CASSSRQAAGGYTF. This chain joins TRBV6-2 or TRBV6-3 and TRBJ1-2; weak D call: TRBD1 (6 bases). There are 14 residues in the CDR3. Trimming stripped 4 bases from V and 8 bases from J, with 17 bases between. The germline CDR1 and CDR2 sequences are MNHEY and SVGEGT.

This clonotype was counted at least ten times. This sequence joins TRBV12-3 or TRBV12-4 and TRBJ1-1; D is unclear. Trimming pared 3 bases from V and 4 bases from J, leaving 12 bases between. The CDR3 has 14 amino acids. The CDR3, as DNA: TGTGCCAGCAGTTTTGGGTCCCTCCTCACTGAAGCTTTCTTT. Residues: CASSFGSLLTEAFF.

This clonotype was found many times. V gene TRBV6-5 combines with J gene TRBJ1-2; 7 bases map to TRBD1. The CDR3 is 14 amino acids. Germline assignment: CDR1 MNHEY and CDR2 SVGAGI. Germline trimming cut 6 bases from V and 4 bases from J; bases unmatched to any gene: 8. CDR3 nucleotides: TGTGCCAGCAGGGGGGACAGACTTCTCTATGGCTACACCTTC. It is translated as CASRGDRLLYGYTF.

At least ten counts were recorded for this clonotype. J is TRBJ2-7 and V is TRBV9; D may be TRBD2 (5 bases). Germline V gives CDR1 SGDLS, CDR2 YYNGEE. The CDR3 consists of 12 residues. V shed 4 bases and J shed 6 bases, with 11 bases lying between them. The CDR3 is CASSSGGLEQYF. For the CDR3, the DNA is TGTGCCAGCAGCTCCGGAGGCCTCGAGCAGTACTTC.

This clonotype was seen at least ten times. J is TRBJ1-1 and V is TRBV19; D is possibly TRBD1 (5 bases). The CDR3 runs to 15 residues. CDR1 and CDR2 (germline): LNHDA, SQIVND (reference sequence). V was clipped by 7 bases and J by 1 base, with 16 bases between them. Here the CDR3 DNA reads TGTGCCAGTACCCCCTGGGCCGGGGGGAACACTGAAGCTTTCTTT. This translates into CASTPWAGGNTEAFF.

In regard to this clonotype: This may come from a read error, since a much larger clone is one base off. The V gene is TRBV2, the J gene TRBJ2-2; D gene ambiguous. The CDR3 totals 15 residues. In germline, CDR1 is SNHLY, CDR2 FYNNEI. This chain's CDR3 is CASSQRAGRVAELVF. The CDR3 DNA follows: TGTGCCAGCAGCCAACGAGCCGGAAGAGTCGCGGAGCTGGTTTTT.

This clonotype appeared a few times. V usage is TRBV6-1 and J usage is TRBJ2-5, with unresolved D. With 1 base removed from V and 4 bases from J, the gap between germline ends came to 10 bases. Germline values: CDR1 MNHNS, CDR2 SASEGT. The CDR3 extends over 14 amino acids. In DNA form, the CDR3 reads TGTGCCAGCAGTGAAGGGCTACCACGAGAGACCCAGTACTTC. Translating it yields CASSEGLPRETQYF.

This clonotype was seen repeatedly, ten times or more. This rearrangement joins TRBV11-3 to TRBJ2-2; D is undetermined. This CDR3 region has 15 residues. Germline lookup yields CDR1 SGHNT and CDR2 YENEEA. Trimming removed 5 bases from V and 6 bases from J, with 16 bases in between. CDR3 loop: CASSPYSDFSGELFF. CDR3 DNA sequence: TGTGCCAGCAGCCCCTACTCAGACTTCTCCGGGGAGCTGTTTTTT. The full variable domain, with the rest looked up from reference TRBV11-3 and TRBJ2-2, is EAGVVQSPRYKIIEKKQPVAFWCNPISGHNTLYWYLQNLGQGPELLIRYENEEAVDDSQLPKDRFSAERLKGVDSTLKIQPAELGDSAVYLCASSPYSDFSGELFFGEGSRLTVL.